Shown below are 22 T cell receptor beta chains from a single sample sequenced in a study of CD8+ T cells in alopecia areata. After isolation, RNA underwent reverse transcription to generate cDNA as the sequencing template. Libraries were prepared by immunoSEQ multiplex PCR; TCRdb keeps only in-frame clonotypes and omits some of them. Among 140,000 or so clones listed, approximately 65% were seen once. Sequencing was performed on CD8+ T cells sorted from blood. The receptor source for this set is a human donor in good health.

This chain connects TRBV29-1 to TRBJ1-2; no reliable D call. The germline V gene encodes CDR1 SQVTM and CDR2 ANQGSEA. CDR3 length: 12 residues. Trimming left V 4 bases short and J 5 bases short, with 11 bases between. The CDR3 DNA reads as TGCAGCGTTGTTACGCGGCGATATGGCTACACCTTC. Protein product: CSVVTRRYGYTF.

This clone was seen a handful of times. The V call is TRBV5-1, the J call TRBJ2-7; D is ambiguous. V lost 4 bases and J lost 1, with 3 bases in between. The CDR3 has 11 residues. The V gene's germline CDR1 is SGHRS and CDR2 YFSETQ. CDR3 bases: TGCGCCAGCAGCCCTTCCTACGAGCAGTACTTC. This encodes CASSPSYEQYF.

This sequence joins TRBV9 and TRBJ1-3; D remains unclear. The CDR3 is 13 amino acids. The V end was cut by 0 bases, the J end by 7 bases, with 8 bases between. From germline, CDR1 is SGDLS and CDR2 YYNGEE. The DNA for the CDR3 is TGTGCCAGCAGCGTAGATGGGTCGAACACCATATATTTT. This codes for CASSVDGSNTIYF.

V and J are TRBV7-9 and TRBJ1-1; no clear D. Germline CDR1 reads SEHNR; CDR2 reads FQNEAQ (reference sequence). With 6 bases removed from V and 8 bases from J, the gap between germline ends came to 13 bases. CDR3 length: 12 residues. The CDR3 coding sequence is TGTGCCAGCAGTTACGGACGGGAAGAAGCTTTCTTT. This encodes CASSYGREEAFF.

The chain is built from TRBV2 and TRBJ2-5; no reliable D call. Trimming took off 6 bases at V and 2 bases at J, with 13 bases between the two ends. CDR3 length: 14 residues. Germline-derived CDR1 and CDR2 are SNHLY and FYNNEI. CDR3 loop: CASSGRSSQETQYF. CDR3 in DNA: TGTGCCAGCAGCGGCCGAAGCTCTCAAGAGACCCAGTACTTC.

The chain is built from TRBV29-1 and TRBJ1-1; D is unresolved. The V end was cut by 2 bases, the J end by 10 bases, with 23 bases between. The CDR3 is 15 residues long. The germline V gene encodes CDR1 SQVTM and CDR2 ANQGSEA. In DNA, the CDR3 is TGCAGCGTTGAACCGCAACTGAGGACGGACCCCGCAGCTTTCTTT. It encodes CSVEPQLRTDPAAFF.

This clone was seen more than once but under ten times. The CDR3 loop reads CASSDTSGRVYEQYF. The CDR3 DNA follows: TGTGCCAGCAGTGATACTAGCGGGAGGGTATACGAGCAGTACTTC. The chain combines TRBV2 with TRBJ2-7; 13 bases fit TRBD2. The length of the CDR3 is 15 residues. The J segment lost 4 bases and the V segment lost 3 bases, leaving 3 bases of the junction unmatched. The germline gives CDR1 SNHLY, CDR2 FYNNEI.

This clone appeared a few times. This chain joins TRBV29-1 and TRBJ2-5; the match to TRBD2 covers 8 bases. The germline gives CDR1 SQVTM, CDR2 ANQGSEA. CDR3 length equals 13 residues. With V trimmed by 7 bases and J by 5 bases, 9 bases remained unmatched. CDR3 bases: TGCAGCGCGAATCGACTAGCGTTGGAGACCCAGTACTTC. As protein: CSANRLALETQYF.

This clone showed up just once. The chain uses TRBV11-2 and TRBJ2-7; no clear D gene. From germline, CDR1 is SGHAT and CDR2 FQNNGV. V dropped 2 bases and J dropped 2 bases, with 13 bases sitting between them. The length of the CDR3 is 15 residues. The chain's CDR3 is CASSLSWAGPYEQYF. The CDR3, as DNA: TGTGCCAGCAGCTTATCTTGGGCAGGACCCTACGAGCAGTACTTC.

The chain is built from TRBV2 and TRBJ2-2, with 7 bases identical to TRBD1. The germline V gene has CDR1 SNHLY and CDR2 FYNNEI. Losses at the gene ends were 10 bases for V and 1 base for J; bases not matched to a gene: 3. The CDR3 spans 13 residues. The CDR3 spells CAKDRLNTGELFF. The CDR3 DNA sequence: TGTGCCAAGGACAGGTTGAACACCGGGGAGCTGTTTTTT. The full variable domain, rest sourced from reference TRBV2 and TRBJ2-2, is EPEVTQTPSHQVTQMGQEVILRCVPISNHLYFYWYRQILGQKVEFLVSFYNNEISEKSEIFDDQFSVERPDGSNFTLKIRSTKLEDSAMYFCAKDRLNTGELFFGEGSRLTVL.

The chain uses TRBV5-6 and TRBJ2-3; TRBD1 matches at 8 bases. This CDR3 has 14 residues. The germline V gene encodes CDR1 SGHDT and CDR2 YYEEEE. V gave up 4 bases and J gave up 6 bases; unmatched junction bases: 7. The CDR3 sequence is CASSPGTGPDTQYF. The CDR3, as DNA: TGTGCCAGCAGCCCCGGGACAGGACCCGATACGCAGTATTTT.

The chain is built from TRBV27 and TRBJ2-5; D is tentatively TRBD1 or TRBD2 (5 bases each). The CDR3 covers 15 residues. CDR1 is MNHEY, CDR2 SMNVEV, per germline (reference sequence). The V end was cut by 5 bases, the J end by 2 bases, with 15 bases between. CDR3 sequence reads: CASSAGTVKQETQYF. DNA for the CDR3: TGTGCCAGCAGTGCAGGGACGGTAAAGCAAGAGACCCAGTACTTC.

J is TRBJ2-1 and V is TRBV7-2, with D hard to call. Per germline, CDR1 SGHTA and CDR2 FQGNSA. The CDR3 is made up of 12 amino acids. V lost 5 bases to trimming and J lost 10 bases, with 12 bases between them. CDR3: CASSPPWAEQFF. The CDR3 region has the DNA TGTGCCAGCAGCCCGCCCTGGGCAGAGCAGTTCTTC. Filled out from reference TRBV7-2 and TRBJ2-1, the complete variable domain reads GAGVSQSPSNKVTEKGKDVELRCDPISGHTALYWYRQSLGQGLEFLIYFQGNSAPDKSGLPSDRFSAERTGGSVSTLTIQRTQQEDSAVYLCASSPPWAEQFFGPGTRLTVL.

The chain uses TRBV7-9 and TRBJ2-1; D might be TRBD1 or TRBD2, each matching 5 bases. Trimming took off 4 bases at V and 11 bases at J, with 12 bases between the two ends. This CDR3 has 12 amino acids. The germline CDR1 and CDR2 sequences are SEHNR and FQNEAQ (reference sequence). This CDR3 is CASSSDGGKQFF. The CDR3 DNA sequence: TGTGCCAGCAGCTCAGATGGGGGTAAGCAGTTCTTC.

V and J are TRBV5-1 and TRBJ1-1; weak D call: TRBD1 (6 bases). Trimming shortened V by 4 bases and J by 5 bases, and 12 bases separated the two germline ends. Germline V gives CDR1 SGHRS, CDR2 YFSETQ. This CDR3 comprises 13 residues. The CDR3 DNA is TGCGCCAGCAGCGGGGGCTGGAAAACTGAAGCTTTCTTT. Translating gives CASSGGWKTEAFF.

The chain carries TRBV29-1 and TRBJ1-2, with D possibly TRBD1 on 6 matching bases. The CDR3 is made up of 14 amino acids. Germline CDR1 and CDR2: SQVTM and ANQGSEA. Trimming removed 3 bases at V and 7 bases at J, with 18 bases between. This chain's CDR3 is CSVDPPGSGVGYTF. Written as DNA, the CDR3 is TGCAGCGTTGATCCCCCCGGATCAGGGGTTGGCTACACCTTC.

The rearrangement links TRBV5-6 to TRBJ2-1, with D unresolved. V lost 4 bases to trimming and J lost 3 bases, with 8 bases between them. This CDR3 has 13 amino acids. Germline V CDR1 and CDR2: SGHDT, YYEEEE. The CDR3, as DNA: TGTGCCAGCAGCAGTAGCCTCTACAATGAGCAGTTCTTC. Amino acid sequence: CASSSSLYNEQFF.

V usage is TRBV11-2 and J usage is TRBJ2-1, with 8 bases identical to TRBD2. CDR3 length: 16 amino acids. V gave up 6 bases and J gave up 7 bases; unmatched junction bases: 14. Germline CDR1 is SGHAT and CDR2 is FQNNGV. The CDR3 loop is CASSLTGGPKVNEQFF. CDR3 sequence (DNA): TGTGCCAGCAGTCTCACGGGAGGGCCAAAGGTAAATGAGCAGTTCTTC.

This rearrangement joins TRBV2 to TRBJ1-2, with a weak D call TRBD1 (5 bases). V was cut by 8 bases and J by 8 bases, with 12 bases left in between. Germline V gene lookup returns CDR1 SNHLY and CDR2 FYNNEI. The CDR3 has 11 residues. The CDR3 region has the DNA TGTGCCAGCCAAGGGGAACGGGGCTACACCTTC. Translating it yields CASQGERGYTF.

The chain is built from TRBV29-1 and TRBJ2-7; D is unclear. Trimming left V 6 bases short and J 3 bases short, with 15 bases between. Germline assignment: CDR1 SQVTM and CDR2 ANQGSEA. This CDR3 spans 13 amino acids. The CDR3 region is CSVVTQVGYEQYF. The DNA of the CDR3 is TGCAGCGTCGTGACCCAAGTGGGCTACGAGCAGTACTTC.

CDR3 DNA sequence: TGTGCCTGGAGCTTATACCTAGCGGGAGGGGACAATGAGCAGTTCTTC. It yields the protein CAWSLYLAGGDNEQFF. This chain uses TRBV30 with TRBJ2-1; TRBD2 matches 12 bases. The V gene end was trimmed by 3 bases and the J gene end by 5 bases; junction bases not matched to a gene: 8. The CDR3 is made up of 16 amino acids. Germline V gene data show CDR1 as GTSNPN and CDR2 as SVGIG (reference sequence).

The chain carries TRBV5-6 and TRBJ2-1; 10 nucleotides line up with TRBD2. V lost 0 bases to trimming and J lost 3 bases; unmatched junction nucleotides: 3. Germline lookup yields CDR1 SGHDT and CDR2 YYEEEE. The CDR3 is made up of 16 amino acids. The CDR3 coding sequence is TGTGCCAGCAGCTTGGGGACTAGCGGATACTACAATGAGCAGTTCTTC. Translation: CASSLGTSGYYNEQFF.